The 22 T cell receptor beta chains below come from one sample, sequenced in a study of molecular identifiers for immune sequencing clone quantification. A single record per CDR3 protein comes from TCRdb applying MiXCR to the PCR reads. In the table there are some 100,000 distinct CDR3 sequences, approximately 40% of which are singletons. The sequencing sample was made of naive CD8+ T cells from blood, with Jurkat cell RNA spiked in. Documented subset: FACS-sorted CD8+CD4-CCR7+CD45RA+ naive T cells. The receptors come from a human donor in good health. Some libraries in this study had Jurkat cell RNA spiked in.

This clonotype has only a few counts. This sequence joins TRBV10-3 and TRBJ2-5, with a weak D call TRBD1 (6 bases). The CDR3 extends over 12 amino acids. V was trimmed by 3 bases and J by 10 bases, leaving 12 bases between them. CDR1 is ENHRY and CDR2 is SYGVKD in the germline V gene. CDR3 region: CAISDPTGSQYF. The CDR3 DNA is TGTGCCATCAGTGATCCCACAGGGAGCCAGTACTTC.

The rearrangement links TRBV12-3 or TRBV12-4 to TRBJ2-3, with D perhaps being TRBD1 or TRBD2 (7 bases each). The CDR3 extends over 16 amino acids. V gave up 6 bases and J gave up 8 bases, with 24 bases separating them. CDR3 residues: CASSSQGGRARGTQYF. CDR3 in DNA: TGTGCCAGCAGCTCCCAGGGGGGGCGGGCAAGGGGTACGCAGTATTTT.

Notes on this clonotype: A junction end diverges from the germline sequence, so it may reflect a read error. The chain recombines TRBV28 with TRBJ2-3; no definite D call. This CDR3 has 14 residues. Germline-derived CDR1 and CDR2 are MDHEN and SYDVKM. The CDR3 sequence: CASSLVAVTDTLYF. The CDR3 DNA follows: TGTGCCAGCAGTCTTGTGGCGGTAACAGATACGCTGTATTTT.

This clonotype has at least ten counts. The chain recombines TRBV28 with TRBJ2-4; D not resolved. This CDR3 has 13 residues. The V gene's germline CDR1 is MDHEN and CDR2 SYDVKM. The ends were cut back, 6 bases at V and 7 bases at J, with 13 bases in the middle. The CDR3 DNA sequence: TGTGCCAGCAGCGAAGACCCCTGGAACATTCAGTACTTC. Protein sequence: CASSEDPWNIQYF.

As regards this clonotype: The junction departs from the called germline gene at one end, perhaps through a read error. The J gene is TRBJ2-5, the V gene TRBV7-2; tentative D call: TRBD1 (5 bases). The germline CDR1 and CDR2 sequences are SGHTA and FQGNSA. This CDR3 is built from 14 residues. CDR3 amino acids: CASSSQGWREPQCF. The CDR3, as DNA: TGTGCCAGCAGCTCCCAGGGTTGGCGAGAGCCCCAGTGCTTC.

This chain connects TRBV12-3 or TRBV12-4 to TRBJ2-7, with 8 bases fitting TRBD2. The V segment lost 7 bases and the J segment 1 base; nucleotides outside the gene matches: 3. The CDR3 sequence is 13 residues long. In DNA, the CDR3 is TGTGCCAGCACCTTAGCGGGATCCTACGAGCAGTACTTC. It translates to CASTLAGSYEQYF.

CDR3 amino acids: CASSVVGTGTYNEQFF. Written as DNA, the CDR3 is TGTGCCAGCAGCGTGGTCGGGACAGGCACCTACAATGAGCAGTTCTTC. J is TRBJ2-1 and V is TRBV5-3; 8 positions match TRBD1. TRBV5-3 is an open reading frame, and its role is uncertain. The V segment lost 8 bases and the J segment 2 bases; nucleotides outside the gene matches: 12. This CDR3 has 16 residues.

Worth noting for this clonotype: This may come from a read error, since a much larger clone is one base off. The chain combines TRBV14 with TRBJ2-3; 12 bases match TRBD2. Germline-derived CDR1 and CDR2 are SGHDN and FVKESK. The CDR3 spans 16 residues. Trimming at V came to 4 bases and at J to 6 bases, leaving 8 bases not matched to a gene. The CDR3 sequence is CASSPVLAGGGDTQYF. DNA of the CDR3: TGTGCCAGCAGCCCCGTCCTAGCGGGAGGGGGTGATACGCAGTATTTT.

The chain links TRBV12-3 or TRBV12-4 to TRBJ1-5, with D possibly being TRBD1 (6 bases). V lost 8 bases to trimming and J lost 3 bases, with 14 bases between them. This CDR3 has 14 amino acids. CDR3 nucleotides: TGTGCCAGCGGCCTACAGGGAACCAATCAGCCCCAGCATTTT. It yields the protein CASGLQGTNQPQHF.

V is TRBV20-1 and J is TRBJ2-2; TRBD2 is a possible D gene (6 bases). In germline, CDR1 is DFQATT, CDR2 SNEGSKA (reference sequence). V lost 5 bases to trimming and J lost 2 bases, with 15 bases between them. The CDR3 totals 15 residues. CDR3 amino acids: CSALNRELNTGELFF. The CDR3 DNA follows: TGCAGTGCTCTTAACCGGGAGCTAAACACCGGGGAGCTGTTTTTT.

This clonotype was seen a few times. The chain is built from TRBV28 and TRBJ2-7, with 7 bases matching TRBD1. With 8 bases clipped from V and 2 bases from J, the junction kept 6 bases outside the gene matches. This CDR3 has 13 residues. Germline loops: CDR1 MDHEN, CDR2 SYDVKM. CDR3 bases: TGTGCCAGCCAACCTCAGGGGGCCTACGAGCAGTACTTC. This codes for CASQPQGAYEQYF.

Concerning this clonotype: A much larger clone differs from this one at a single base, so this may be a read error. The V call is TRBV14, the J call TRBJ2-7; D gene unclear. CDR1 is SGHDN and CDR2 is FVKESK in the germline V gene. The CDR3 consists of 11 residues. CDR3 amino acids: CACSQYYEQYF. CDR3 in DNA: TGTGCCTGCAGCCAGTACTACGAGCAGTACTTC.

As to this clonotype: A much larger clone differs from this one at a single base, so this may be a read error. This CDR3 fails to terminate in the conserved phenylalanine or tryptophan, so it likely reflects a read error. The chain carries TRBV4-3 and TRBJ2-5; D might be TRBD2 (6 bases). Trimming took 0 bases from V and 5 from J, leaving 16 bases between them. This CDR3 spans 16 amino acids. Per the germline V gene, CDR1 is LGHNA and CDR2 is YSLEER. CDR3 coding DNA: TGCGCCAGCAGCCAAGATGGGGGAGGAGAGGATGAGACCCAGTACATC. Amino acids: CASSQDGGGEDETQYI.

The CDR3 protein is CASSWTRNSNQPQHF. The CDR3 nucleotides are TGTGCCAGTAGTTGGACGAGGAATAGCAATCAGCCCCAGCATTTT. This sequence joins TRBV19 and TRBJ1-5, with D hard to call. The CDR3 is made up of 15 amino acids. The germline gives CDR1 LNHDA, CDR2 SQIVND (reference sequence). Trimming removed 5 bases at V and 0 bases at J, with 11 bases between.

The V and J genes are TRBV9 and TRBJ1-3, with D possibly being TRBD1 (6 bases). The germline V gene has CDR1 SGDLS and CDR2 YYNGEE. The CDR3 contains 15 residues. V was trimmed by 3 bases and J by 2 bases, leaving 12 bases between them. The CDR3 loop reads CASSATGTAGNTIYF. CDR3 DNA: TGTGCCAGCAGCGCCACAGGGACCGCTGGAAACACCATATATTTT. Combining the CDR3 with reference TRBV9 and TRBJ1-3 gives the whole variable domain DSGVTQTPKHLITATGQRVTLRCSPRSGDLSVYWYQQSLDQGLQFLIQYYNGEERAKGNILERFSAQQFPDLHSELNLSSLELGDSALYFCASSATGTAGNTIYFGEGSWLTVV.

This chain connects TRBV7-2 to TRBJ2-5, with D hard to call. The CDR3 has 13 amino acids. Per the germline V gene, CDR1 is SGHTA and CDR2 is FQGNSA. V lost 2 bases and J 6 bases, leaving 10 bases between the germline ends. The CDR3 reads CASSLSQTQTQYF. CDR3 nucleotides: TGTGCCAGCAGCTTATCACAAACCCAGACCCAGTACTTC.

This clonotype was seen at least ten times. The chain couples TRBV7-6 to TRBJ2-2, with D perhaps TRBD1 (6 bases). V was cut by 3 bases and J by 1 base, with 9 bases left in between. The CDR3 contains 15 residues. Germline assignment: CDR1 SGHVS and CDR2 FNYEAQ. CDR3 sequence reads: CASSFWDKNTGELFF. The CDR3 region has the DNA TGTGCCAGCAGCTTCTGGGACAAGAACACCGGGGAGCTGTTTTTT.

The rearrangement links TRBV29-1 to TRBJ2-7; D is possibly TRBD2 (6 bases). This CDR3 spans 13 amino acids. The germline gives CDR1 SQVTM, CDR2 ANQGSEA. Trimming left V 7 bases short and J 1 base short, with 14 bases between. CDR3 nucleotide sequence: TGCAGCGGGAGAGGCGGACTATCCTACGAGCAGTACTTC. Its protein product is CSGRGGLSYEQYF.

A note on this clonotype: This may come from a read error, since a much larger clone is one base off. The CDR3: CASRPRERGDDAEAFF. The CDR3 region has the DNA TGTGCCAGCAGACCAAGGGAGCGTGGGGATGACGCTGAAGCTTTCTTT. The V gene is TRBV6-2 or TRBV6-3, the J gene TRBJ1-1; D gene ambiguous. CDR1 is MNHEY and CDR2 is SVGEGT in the germline V gene. The V and J ends lost 6 bases and 6 bases respectively, with 23 bases between them. The CDR3 consists of 16 residues.

The gene calls are TRBV4-1 and TRBJ2-3; 8 positions match TRBD1. CDR1 and CDR2 (germline): MGHRA, YSYEKL. The junction had 4 bases not matched to a gene; V was cut back by 4 bases and J by 1 base. The CDR3 is 15 amino acids. The CDR3 loop is CASSRPGQGTDTQYF. The CDR3, as DNA: TGCGCCAGCAGCCGCCCGGGACAGGGCACAGATACGCAGTATTTT.

This clonotype occurred many times. The J gene is TRBJ2-5, the V gene TRBV9; TRBD2 agrees at 13 bases. Germline assignment: CDR1 SGDLS and CDR2 YYNGEE. V shed 3 bases, J shed 5 bases, and the junction held 10 bases outside the gene matches. The CDR3 extends over 17 amino acids. This CDR3 is CASSDARLAGGYETQYF. CDR3 sequence (DNA): TGTGCCAGCAGCGACGCCCGACTAGCGGGAGGATATGAGACCCAGTACTTC. The whole variable domain, remainder taken from reference TRBV9 and TRBJ2-5, is DSGVTQTPKHLITATGQRVTLRCSPRSGDLSVYWYQQSLDQGLQFLIQYYNGEERAKGNILERFSAQQFPDLHSELNLSSLELGDSALYFCASSDARLAGGYETQYFGPGTRLLVL.

This clonotype appeared a single time. The conserved closing phenylalanine or tryptophan is absent in this CDR3, likely reflecting a read error. The gene calls are TRBV13 and TRBJ1-2; D is perhaps TRBD1 (5 bases). The CDR3 runs to 16 residues. Trimming left V 0 bases short and J 5 bases short, with 16 bases between. Germline lookup yields CDR1 PRHDT and CDR2 FYEKMQ (reference sequence). For the CDR3, the DNA is TGTGCCAGCAGCTTAGGCGCTTTGGGGGATTCTTATGGCTACACCATC. Amino acids: CASSLGALGDSYGYTI.